Below, 14 T cell receptor beta chains from the same sample are listed, as sequenced in a study of cytomegalovirus exposure and HLA in healthy donors. Only in-frame clones appear in the TCRdb table, and some are missing; sequencing was by immunoSEQ multiplex PCR. The data hold some 120,000 clones, with around 90% observed a single time. Sequences were obtained from PBMCs. Receptors were obtained from a woman aged 18-29 years in good health and CMV-seronegative.

This clone turned up a few times. V is TRBV30 and J is TRBJ2-1; no firm D call. With 5 bases removed from V and 7 bases from J, the gap between germline ends came to 6 bases. CDR1 GTSNPN and CDR2 SVGIG come from the germline V gene (reference sequence). The CDR3 length is 10 residues. The CDR3 region is CAWAINEQFF. The CDR3 bases are TGTGCCTGGGCGATAAATGAGCAGTTCTTC.

The V and J genes are TRBV28 and TRBJ2-7; 7 bases match TRBD2. This CDR3 is built from 16 residues. V was pared by 5 bases and J by 6 bases, with 16 bases of the junction left unmatched. CDR1 and CDR2 from the germline V gene are MDHEN and SYDVKM. CDR3 in amino acids: CASSPGGWSRESEQYF. CDR3 DNA sequence: TGTGCCAGCAGTCCCGGCGGTTGGTCGCGGGAGTCCGAGCAGTACTTC.

This clone has just a few counts. The V gene is TRBV9, the J gene TRBJ2-3, with D unresolved. Germline V lookup: CDR1 SGDLS, CDR2 YYNGEE. This CDR3 region has 12 residues. Deletions cut 4 bases from V and 5 bases from J, with 8 bases between. CDR3 in amino acids: CASSPGEDTQYF. CDR3 sequence (DNA): TGTGCCAGCAGCCCTGGAGAAGATACGCAGTATTTT. The variable domain in full, completed from reference TRBV9 and TRBJ2-3, reads DSGVTQTPKHLITATGQRVTLRCSPRSGDLSVYWYQQSLDQGLQFLIQYYNGEERAKGNILERFSAQQFPDLHSELNLSSLELGDSALYFCASSPGEDTQYFGPGTRLTVL.

The chain carries TRBV27 and TRBJ2-3; perhaps TRBD2 as D (5 bases). Germline CDR1 MNHEY, CDR2 SMNVEV (reference sequence). The CDR3 has 12 residues. Trimming shortened V by 6 bases and J by 3 bases, and 7 bases separated the two germline ends. CDR3 region: CASSPGTDTQYF. The CDR3 region has the DNA TGTGCCAGCAGCCCGGGGACAGATACGCAGTATTTT.

The chain recombines TRBV4-1 with TRBJ2-1, with D possibly TRBD2 on 5 matching bases. Germline CDR1 MGHRA, CDR2 YSYEKL. Trimming pared 0 bases from V and 2 bases from J, leaving 14 bases between. The CDR3 has 17 amino acids. The CDR3 nucleotides are TGCGCCAGCAGCCAAGATCATCGGGGTCGCACCTACAATGAGCAGTTCTTC. Its protein is CASSQDHRGRTYNEQFF.

The chain combines TRBV6-5 with TRBJ1-3; D ambiguous. The CDR3 has 13 amino acids. Germline V gene data show CDR1 as MNHEY and CDR2 as SVGAGI. V lost 7 bases and J lost 3, with 10 bases in between. In DNA, the CDR3 is TGTGCCAGCACCAAAGATAGTGGAAACACCATATATTTT. Its translation: CASTKDSGNTIYF.

This clone was seen only a few times. V gene TRBV7-6 combines with J gene TRBJ1-1; D is perhaps TRBD1 (5 bases). The CDR3 sequence is 12 residues long. Germline lookup yields CDR1 SGHVS and CDR2 FNYEAQ. Trimming cost V 1 base and J 7 bases, with 7 bases left between them. The CDR3 sequence is CASSLVDSEAFF. The DNA for the CDR3 is TGTGCCAGCAGCTTAGTTGACAGTGAAGCTTTCTTT.

The chain recombines TRBV19 with TRBJ1-2, with 8 positions matching TRBD1. The CDR3 consists of 14 residues. From germline, CDR1 is LNHDA and CDR2 SQIVND (reference sequence). The V and J ends lost 3 bases and 4 bases, in that order; junction bases with no gene match: 4. CDR3 residues: CASSIDRGSYGYTF. CDR3 coding DNA: TGTGCCAGTAGTATTGACAGGGGTTCCTATGGCTACACCTTC.

This chain uses TRBV7-9 with TRBJ2-5; TRBD2 matches at 9 bases. The trim removed 5 bases at V and 6 bases at J, leaving 10 bases unmatched. This CDR3 has 15 amino acids. Germline V gives CDR1 SEHNR, CDR2 FQNEAQ (reference sequence). CDR3 residues: CASSRSGTSWQTQYF. The CDR3, as DNA: TGTGCCAGCAGCCGTTCCGGGACTAGCTGGCAGACCCAGTACTTC.

The chain has TRBV6-5 and TRBJ2-3; D is possibly TRBD1 (6 bases). There are 11 residues in the CDR3. V was trimmed by 8 bases and J by 6 bases, leaving 9 bases between them. In germline, CDR1 is MNHEY, CDR2 SVGAGI. CDR3 sequence reads: CASRRGDTQYF. For the CDR3, the DNA is TGTGCCAGCCGAAGGGGGGATACGCAGTATTTT.

The chain is built from TRBV18 and TRBJ2-1; TRBD2 aligns across 13 bases. J was trimmed by 6 bases and V by 3 bases; bases with no gene match: 8. The CDR3 totals 17 residues. Germline V lookup: CDR1 KGHSH, CDR2 LQKENI. CDR3 amino acids: CASSPAGLAGVVNEQFF. CDR3 coding DNA: TGTGCCAGCTCACCTGCAGGACTAGCGGGAGTGGTCAATGAGCAGTTCTTC.

CDR3 protein: CASSVAGPLAGEQFF. In DNA, the CDR3 is TGCGCCAGCAGTGTAGCGGGGCCCCTCGCCGGTGAGCAGTTCTTC. The chain couples TRBV10-1 to TRBJ2-1; 8 nucleotides match TRBD2. The CDR3 covers 15 residues. J was trimmed by 9 bases and V by 4 bases; bases with no gene match: 11. Germline loops: CDR1 WNHNN, CDR2 SYGVQD (reference sequence).

The gene calls are TRBV6-4 and TRBJ2-5, with D possibly being TRBD1 (5 bases). V lost 6 bases to trimming and J lost 5 bases, with 19 bases between them. This CDR3 has 15 amino acids. Germline V CDR1 and CDR2: MRHNA, SNTAGT. The CDR3 here is CASRVDTTFCETQYF. The CDR3 region has the DNA TGTGCCAGCAGGGTGGACACGACATTCTGTGAGACCCAGTACTTC.

J is TRBJ2-3 and V is TRBV5-5, with 13 positions matching TRBD2. J lost 2 bases, V lost 4 bases, and 7 bases had no gene match. CDR1 is SGHKS, CDR2 YYEKEE, per germline (reference sequence). This CDR3 is 17 amino acids long. Here the CDR3 DNA reads TGTGCCAGCAGCACTATCACTAGCGGGAGGGCCACAGATACGCAGTATTTT. Amino acid sequence: CASSTITSGRATDTQYF.